Listed below are T cell receptor beta chains from one sample, sequenced in a study of blood T cells in healthy people across ages. From the 5' RACE reads, TCRdb called clonotypes with MiXCR, one entry per CDR3 protein. The sample includes around 800,000 distinct CDR3 sequences, under 80% of them seen just once. The specimen was blood. These receptor sequences come from a young man in good health. Each CDR3 is given with its conserved first and last residue. The order of the fields is V gene, D gene, J gene, clone size, CDR3 protein, CDR3 DNA. D genes are given only for firm matches. The listing skips clone size in some rows; elsewhere it reads once, few, many or a size class.

V: TRBV6-2/TRBV6-3
D: NA
J: TRBJ2-1
size: NA
CDR3: CASTNNPREQFF
DNA: TGTGCCAGCACCAACAATCCCCGGGAGCAGTTCTTC

V: TRBV4-3
D: NA
J: TRBJ1-2
size: NA
CDR3: CASSQASLSNYGYTF
DNA: TGCGCCAGCAGCCAGGCCTCTCTCTCCAACTATGGCTACACCTTC

V: TRBV27
D: NA
J: TRBJ2-1
size: NA
CDR3: CASSFRLLNEQFF
DNA: TGTGCCAGCAGTTTTAGACTTTTAAATGAGCAGTTCTTC

V: TRBV7-2
D: NA
J: TRBJ2-7
size: NA
CDR3: CASSGRLVIGSEQYF
DNA: TGTGCCAGCAGCGGTCGACTAGTTATAGGCTCCGAGCAGTACTTC

V: TRBV29-1
D: NA
J: TRBJ1-2
size: few
CDR3: CSVEGGDSDYGYTF
DNA: TGCAGCGTGGAGGGTGGGGATTCTGACTATGGCTACACCTTC

V: TRBV7-2
D: NA
J: TRBJ2-3
size: NA
CDR3: CASSFYQGTTDTQYF
DNA: TGTGCCAGCAGCTTTTATCAGGGAACGACAGATACGCAGTATTTT

V: TRBV2
D: TRBD1
J: TRBJ2-7
size: once
CDR3: CATGTAPSYEQYF
DNA: TGTGCCACGGGGACAGCCCCCTCCTACGAGCAGTACTTC

V: TRBV6-2/TRBV6-3
D: TRBD1
J: TRBJ2-7
size: NA
CDR3: CASRGTDYELYF
DNA: TGTGCCAGCAGGGGGACAGACTACGAGCTGTACTTC

V: TRBV28
D: NA
J: TRBJ1-1
size: NA
CDR3: CTSSLSTEAFF
DNA: TGTACCAGCAGTTTATCCACTGAAGCTTTCTTT

V: TRBV7-2
D: NA
J: TRBJ2-5
size: NA
CDR3: CAGSLDVMEQYF
DNA: TGTGCCGGCAGCTTAGATGTTATGGAGCAGTACTTC

V: TRBV30
D: TRBD1
J: TRBJ1-2
size: NA
CDR3: CAWTTGDYGYTF
DNA: TGTGCCTGGACTACAGGGGACTATGGCTACACCTTC

V: TRBV6-6
D: TRBD2
J: TRBJ2-3
size: NA
CDR3: CASSYLTSGGSTDTQYF
DNA: TGTGCCAGCAGTTACTTAACTAGCGGGGGAAGCACAGATACGCAGTATTTT

V: TRBV12-3/TRBV12-4
D: TRBD1
J: TRBJ1-4
size: NA
CDR3: CASSRTGGPNEKLFF
DNA: TGTGCCAGCAGTCGTACAGGGGGGCCTAATGAAAAACTGTTTTTT

V: TRBV20-1
D: NA
J: TRBJ2-7
size: NA
CDR3: CSAKTGPYEQYF
DNA: TGCAGTGCTAAGACAGGCCCCTACGAGCAGTACTTC

V: TRBV5-1
D: TRBD2
J: TRBJ2-5
size: NA
CDR3: CASSPMTSGRNQETQYF
DNA: TGCGCCAGCAGCCCTATGACTAGCGGGAGAAACCAGGAGACCCAGTACTTC

V: TRBV20-1
D: TRBD1
J: TRBJ2-5
size: NA
CDR3: CSARGTGGMETQYF
DNA: TGCAGTGCGAGGGGGACAGGGGGTATGGAGACCCAGTACTTC

V: TRBV7-3
D: TRBD2
J: TRBJ2-7
size: few
CDR3: CASSQSGGASSYEQYF
DNA: TGTGCCAGCAGCCAATCCGGGGGGGCGAGCTCCTACGAGCAGTACTTC

V: TRBV5-5
D: NA
J: TRBJ2-7
size: few
CDR3: CASSLGRLEQYF
DNA: TGTGCCAGCAGCTTGGGTCGGCTGGAGCAGTACTTC

V: TRBV12-3/TRBV12-4
D: TRBD1
J: TRBJ2-2
size: NA
CDR3: CASRSRQGMNTGELFF
DNA: TGTGCCAGCAGATCAAGACAGGGTATGAACACCGGGGAGCTGTTTTTT

V: TRBV20-1
D: TRBD2
J: TRBJ2-7
size: NA
CDR3: CSARGASGGFYEQYF
DNA: TGCAGTGCTAGGGGGGCTAGCGGGGGATTCTACGAGCAGTACTTC

V: TRBV29-1
D: NA
J: TRBJ2-5
size: NA
CDR3: CSVLTRETQYF
DNA: TGCAGCGTTTTAACGCGGGAGACCCAGTACTTC

V: TRBV9
D: NA
J: TRBJ2-4
size: once
CDR3: CATPRAAGEQYF
DNA: TGTGCCACGCCGAGGGCAGCAGGGGAGCAGTACTTC